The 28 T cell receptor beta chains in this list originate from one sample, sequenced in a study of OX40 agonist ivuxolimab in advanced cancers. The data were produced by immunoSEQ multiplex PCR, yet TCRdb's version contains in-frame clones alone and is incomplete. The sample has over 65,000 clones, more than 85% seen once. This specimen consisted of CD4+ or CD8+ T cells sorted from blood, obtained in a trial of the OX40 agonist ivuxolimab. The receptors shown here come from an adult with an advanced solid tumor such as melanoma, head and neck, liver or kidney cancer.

CDR3 nucleotide sequence: TGTGCCAGCTCACCGGATATAGCGGGAGAACAAGATACGCAGTATTTT. Protein: CASSPDIAGEQDTQYF. The V gene is TRBV18, the J gene TRBJ2-3, with 9 nucleotides matching TRBD2. Germline V gene lookup returns CDR1 KGHSH and CDR2 LQKENI. The CDR3 has 16 amino acids. J lost 5 bases, V lost 3 bases, and 9 bases had no gene match.

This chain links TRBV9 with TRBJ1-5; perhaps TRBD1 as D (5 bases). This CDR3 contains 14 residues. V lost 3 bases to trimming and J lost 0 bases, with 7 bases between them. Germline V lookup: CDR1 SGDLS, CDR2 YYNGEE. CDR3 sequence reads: CASSATASNQPQHF. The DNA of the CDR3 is TGTGCCAGCAGCGCGACAGCTAGCAATCAGCCCCAGCATTTT.

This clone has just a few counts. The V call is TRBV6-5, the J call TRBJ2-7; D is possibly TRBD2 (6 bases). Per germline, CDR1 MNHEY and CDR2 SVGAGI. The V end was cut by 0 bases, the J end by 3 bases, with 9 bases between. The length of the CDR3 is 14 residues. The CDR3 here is CASSYSPGDYEQYF. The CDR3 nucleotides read TGTGCCAGCAGTTACTCGCCGGGGGACTACGAGCAGTACTTC.

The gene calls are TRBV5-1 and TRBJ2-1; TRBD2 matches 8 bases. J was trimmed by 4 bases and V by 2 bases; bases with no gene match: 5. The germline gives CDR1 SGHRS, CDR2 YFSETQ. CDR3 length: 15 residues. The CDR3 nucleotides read TGCGCCAGCAGCTTTGATAGCGGGGTATACAATGAGCAGTTCTTC. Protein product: CASSFDSGVYNEQFF.

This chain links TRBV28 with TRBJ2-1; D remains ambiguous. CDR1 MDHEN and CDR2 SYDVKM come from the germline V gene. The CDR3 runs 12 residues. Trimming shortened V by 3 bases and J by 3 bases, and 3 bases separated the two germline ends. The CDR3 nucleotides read TGTGCCAGCAGTTTGGGCTACAATGAGCAGTTCTTC. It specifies CASSLGYNEQFF.

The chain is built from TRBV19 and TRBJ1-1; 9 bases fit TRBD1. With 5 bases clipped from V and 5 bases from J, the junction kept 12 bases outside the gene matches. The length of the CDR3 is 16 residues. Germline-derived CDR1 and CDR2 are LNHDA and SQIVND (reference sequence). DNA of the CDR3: TGTGCCAGTAGTCCCCGGACAGGGGCGGGCGCTACTGAAGCTTTCTTT. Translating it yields CASSPRTGAGATEAFF.

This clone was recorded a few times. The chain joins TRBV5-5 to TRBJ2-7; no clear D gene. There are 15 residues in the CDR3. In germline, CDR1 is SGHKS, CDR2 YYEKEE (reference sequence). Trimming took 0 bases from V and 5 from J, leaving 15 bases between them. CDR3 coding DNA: TGTGCCAGCAGCTTGGATAGCAGGCCTCGGGACGAGCAGTACTTC. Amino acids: CASSLDSRPRDEQYF.

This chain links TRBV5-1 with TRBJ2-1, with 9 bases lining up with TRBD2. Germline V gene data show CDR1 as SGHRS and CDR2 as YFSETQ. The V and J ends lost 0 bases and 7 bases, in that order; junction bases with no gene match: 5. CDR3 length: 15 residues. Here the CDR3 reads CASSLVAAGGNEQFF. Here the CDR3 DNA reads TGCGCCAGCAGCTTGGTTGCAGCGGGGGGAAATGAGCAGTTCTTC.

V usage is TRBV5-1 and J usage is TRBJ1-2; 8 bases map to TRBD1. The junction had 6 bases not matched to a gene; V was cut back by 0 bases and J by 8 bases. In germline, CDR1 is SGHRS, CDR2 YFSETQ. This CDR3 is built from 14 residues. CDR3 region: CASSLAGQEGGYTF. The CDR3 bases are TGCGCCAGCAGCTTGGCGGGACAGGAAGGCGGCTACACCTTC.

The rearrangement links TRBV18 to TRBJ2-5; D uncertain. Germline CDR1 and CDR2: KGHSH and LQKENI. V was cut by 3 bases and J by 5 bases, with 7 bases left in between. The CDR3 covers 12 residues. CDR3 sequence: CASSPAEETQYF. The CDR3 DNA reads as TGTGCCAGCTCACCCGCCGAGGAGACCCAGTACTTC.

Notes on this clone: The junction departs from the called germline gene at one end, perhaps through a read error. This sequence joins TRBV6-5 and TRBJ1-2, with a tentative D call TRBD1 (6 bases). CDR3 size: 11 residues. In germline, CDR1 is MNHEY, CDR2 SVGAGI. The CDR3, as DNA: TGTGCCAGCAGTTACACAGGGTACGCCATCTTC. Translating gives CASSYTGYAIF.

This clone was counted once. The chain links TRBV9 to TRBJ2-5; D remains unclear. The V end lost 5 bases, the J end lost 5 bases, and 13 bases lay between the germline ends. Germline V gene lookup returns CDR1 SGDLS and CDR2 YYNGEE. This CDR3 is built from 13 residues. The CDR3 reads CASSVVLGETQYF. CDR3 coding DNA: TGTGCCAGCAGTGTCGTCTTGGGGGAGACCCAGTACTTC.

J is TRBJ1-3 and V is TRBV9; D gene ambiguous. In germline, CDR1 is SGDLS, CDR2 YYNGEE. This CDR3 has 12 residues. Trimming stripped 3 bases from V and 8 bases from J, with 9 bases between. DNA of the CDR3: TGTGCCAGCAGCGCCCGGGGAGACACCATATATTTT. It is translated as CASSARGDTIYF.

CDR3 in amino acids: CASSLGRNGYTF. In DNA, the CDR3 is TGTGCCAGCAGTTTAGGGAGGAATGGCTACACCTTC. The chain employs TRBV28 and TRBJ1-2; D unclear. This CDR3 region has 12 residues. V was clipped by 2 bases and J by 6 bases, with 7 bases between them. Germline V gene lookup returns CDR1 MDHEN and CDR2 SYDVKM.

The CDR3 here is CASSLDSTNEQFF. CDR3 bases: TGTGCCAGCAGTTTGGACTCCACCAATGAGCAGTTCTTC. The gene calls are TRBV2 and TRBJ2-1; D perhaps matches TRBD2 (5 bases). The germline V gene has CDR1 SNHLY and CDR2 FYNNEI. Between the trimmed V and J ends, which lost 5 bases and 6 bases, there was a span of 11 bases. The CDR3 sequence is 13 residues long.

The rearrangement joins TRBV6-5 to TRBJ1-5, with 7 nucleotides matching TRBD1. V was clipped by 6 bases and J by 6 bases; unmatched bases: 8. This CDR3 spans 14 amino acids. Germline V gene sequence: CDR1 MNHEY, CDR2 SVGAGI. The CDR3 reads CASRRQGVRQPQHF. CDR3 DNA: TGTGCCAGCAGGAGACAGGGCGTTCGTCAGCCCCAGCATTTT.

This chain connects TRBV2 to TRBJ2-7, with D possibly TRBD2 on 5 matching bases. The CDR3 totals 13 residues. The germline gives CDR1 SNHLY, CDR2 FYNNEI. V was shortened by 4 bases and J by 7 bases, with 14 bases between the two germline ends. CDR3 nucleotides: TGTGCCAGCAGTGCAGCTCCAAGAGGGGAGCAGTACTTC. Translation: CASSAAPRGEQYF.

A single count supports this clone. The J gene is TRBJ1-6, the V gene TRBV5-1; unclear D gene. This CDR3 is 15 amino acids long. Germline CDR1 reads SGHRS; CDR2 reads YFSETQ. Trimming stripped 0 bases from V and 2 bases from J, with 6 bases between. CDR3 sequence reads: CASSLGQAYNSPLHF. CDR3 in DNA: TGCGCCAGCAGCTTGGGCCAGGCCTATAATTCACCCCTCCACTTT. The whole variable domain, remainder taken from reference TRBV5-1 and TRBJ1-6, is KAGVTQTPRYLIKTRGQQVTLSCSPISGHRSVSWYQQTPGQGLQFLFEYFSETQRNKGNFPGRFSGRQFSNSRSEMNVSTLELGDSALYLCASSLGQAYNSPLHFGNGTRLTVT.

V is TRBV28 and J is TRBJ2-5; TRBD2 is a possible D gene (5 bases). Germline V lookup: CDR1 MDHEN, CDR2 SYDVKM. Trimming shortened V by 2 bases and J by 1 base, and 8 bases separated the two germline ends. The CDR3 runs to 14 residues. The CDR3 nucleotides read TGTGCCAGCAGTTTAAGCGGAGGCCAAGAGACCCAGTACTTC. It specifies CASSLSGGQETQYF. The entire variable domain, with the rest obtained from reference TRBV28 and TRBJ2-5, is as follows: DVKVTQSSRYLVKRTGEKVFLECVQDMDHENMFWYRQDPGLGLRLIYFSYDVKMKEKGDIPEGYSVSREKKERFSLILESASTNQTSMYLCASSLSGGQETQYFGPGTRLLVL.

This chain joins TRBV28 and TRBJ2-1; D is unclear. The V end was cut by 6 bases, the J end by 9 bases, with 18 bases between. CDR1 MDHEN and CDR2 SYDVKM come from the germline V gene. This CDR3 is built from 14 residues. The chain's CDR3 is CASSPQVVRSEQFF. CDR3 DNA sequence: TGTGCCAGCAGCCCGCAGGTAGTCCGGAGTGAGCAGTTCTTC. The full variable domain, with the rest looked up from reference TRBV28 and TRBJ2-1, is DVKVTQSSRYLVKRTGEKVFLECVQDMDHENMFWYRQDPGLGLRLIYFSYDVKMKEKGDIPEGYSVSREKKERFSLILESASTNQTSMYLCASSPQVVRSEQFFGPGTRLTVL.

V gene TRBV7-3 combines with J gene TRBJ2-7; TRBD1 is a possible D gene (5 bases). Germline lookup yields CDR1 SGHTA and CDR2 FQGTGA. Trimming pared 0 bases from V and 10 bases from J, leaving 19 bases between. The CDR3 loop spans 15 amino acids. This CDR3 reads CASSLTTRGQSGQYF. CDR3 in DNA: TGTGCCAGCAGCTTAACCACAAGGGGCCAGTCCGGCCAGTACTTC.

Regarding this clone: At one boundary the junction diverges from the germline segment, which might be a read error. The CDR3 coding sequence is TGCGCCAGCGGCTTAGGGACAGGGATGTGGGAGACCCAGTACTTC. Translation: CASGLGTGMWETQYF. The chain recombines TRBV5-1 with TRBJ2-5; 9 bases map to TRBD1. Looked up from germline, CDR1 is SGHRS and CDR2 is YFSETQ. This CDR3 is 15 amino acids long.

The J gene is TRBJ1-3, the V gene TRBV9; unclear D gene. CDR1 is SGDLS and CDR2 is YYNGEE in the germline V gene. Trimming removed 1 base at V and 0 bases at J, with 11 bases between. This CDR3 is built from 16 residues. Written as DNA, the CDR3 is TGTGCCAGCAGCGTAACAGCCTCCTTCTCTGGAAACACCATATATTTT. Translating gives CASSVTASFSGNTIYF.

Here the CDR3 DNA reads TGCGCCAGCAGCCACCCTGGAGGAGGCGTTAACACCGGGGAGCTGTTTTTT. This translates into CASSHPGGGVNTGELFF. This chain connects TRBV4-1 to TRBJ2-2, with D tentatively TRBD2 (5 bases). This CDR3 contains 17 residues. V was clipped by 3 bases and J by 2 bases, with 16 bases between them. The germline CDR1 and CDR2 sequences are MGHRA and YSYEKL.

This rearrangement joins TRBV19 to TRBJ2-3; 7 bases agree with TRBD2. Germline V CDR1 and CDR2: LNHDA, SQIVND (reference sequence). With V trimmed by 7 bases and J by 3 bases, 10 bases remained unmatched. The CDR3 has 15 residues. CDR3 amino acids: CASIPRGSKTDTQYF. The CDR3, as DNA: TGTGCCAGTATTCCGCGGGGGAGTAAAACAGATACGCAGTATTTT.

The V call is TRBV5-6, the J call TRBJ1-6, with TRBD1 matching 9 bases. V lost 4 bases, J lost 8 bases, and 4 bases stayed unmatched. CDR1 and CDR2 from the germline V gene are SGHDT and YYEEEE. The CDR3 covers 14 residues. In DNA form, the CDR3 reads TGTGCCAGCAGCCAGAACAGGGGGCATTCACCCCTCCACTTT. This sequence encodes CASSQNRGHSPLHF.

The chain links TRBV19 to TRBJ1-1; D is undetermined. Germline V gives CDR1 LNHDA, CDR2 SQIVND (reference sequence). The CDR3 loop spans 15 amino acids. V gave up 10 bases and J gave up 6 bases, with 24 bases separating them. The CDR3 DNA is TGTGCCACGCCCGAGAGAGGTGTGGGGAAAGCTGAAGCTTTCTTT. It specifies CATPERGVGKAEAFF.

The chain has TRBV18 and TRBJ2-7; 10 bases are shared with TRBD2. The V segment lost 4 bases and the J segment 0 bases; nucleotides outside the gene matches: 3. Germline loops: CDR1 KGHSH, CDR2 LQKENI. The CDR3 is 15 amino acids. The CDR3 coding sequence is TGTGCCAGCTCACTAGCGGGAGGCCCCTCCTACGAGCAGTACTTC. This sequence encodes CASSLAGGPSYEQYF. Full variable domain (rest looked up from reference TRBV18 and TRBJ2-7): NAGVMQNPRHLVRRRGQEARLRCSPMKGHSHVYWYRQLPEEGLKFMVYLQKENIIDESGMPKERFSAEFPKEGPSILRIQQVVRGDSAAYFCASSLAGGPSYEQYFGPGTRLTVT.